The rows below give T cell receptor beta chains drawn from one sample of a study of T cell changes during pregnancy in multiple sclerosis. Only in-frame clones appear in the TCRdb table, and some are missing; sequencing was by immunoSEQ multiplex PCR. The table records fewer than 65,000 clones, about 89% of them present only once. Sample: CD4+ T cells from peripheral blood mononuclear cells, taken in the first trimester of pregnancy. The receptors were sampled from a female donor with multiple sclerosis, enrolled in a pregnancy study. CDR3s include the opening cysteine and the closing phenylalanine or tryptophan. The D gene is left open where the match is weak. Clone sizes are given selectively: once, few, many, or a class where the clone is expanded.

>once|TRBJ2-1|NA|TRBV11-2
TGTGCCAGCAGCTTAAGGGTAAAGGGGGAGCAGTTCTTC
CASSLRVKGEQFF
>NA|TRBJ2-5|TRBD2|TRBV7-2
TGTGCCAGCAGCCTTCGGGGGGCTAGCGGGGGGGCAAAGACCCAGTACTTC
CASSLRGASGGAKTQYF
>once|TRBJ2-7|NA|TRBV2
TGTGCCAGCAGTGTGCTGGGGGGAGGCGAGCAGTACTTC
CASSVLGGGEQYF
>NA|TRBJ1-2|TRBD1|TRBV4-1
TGCGCCAGCAGCCGCCTAGCAGGGACAGGGGGCTTTGGCTACACCTTC
CASSRLAGTGGFGYTF
>NA|TRBJ1-3|NA|TRBV9
TGTGCCAGCAGCGCCTCAGGGGACATAGTTGGAAACACCATATATTTT
CASSASGDIVGNTIYF
>NA|TRBJ1-2|NA|TRBV4-2
TGTGCCAGCAGCCAAGATCCGCGGGGGAGCTATGGCTACACCTTC
CASSQDPRGSYGYTF
>NA|TRBJ1-3|NA|TRBV5-5
TGTGCCAGCAGCTTGGGAACACAGGGTACCTCTGGAAACACCATATATTTT
CASSLGTQGTSGNTIYF
>NA|TRBJ2-3|TRBD2|TRBV7-2
TGTGCCAGCAGCTCGTGGGGCACTAGCGGGGGGGGCGCAGATACGCAGTATTTT
CASSSWGTSGGGADTQYF
>once|TRBJ2-5|NA|TRBV7-3
TGTGCCAGCCCAATGCAAGAGACCCAGTACTTC
CASPMQETQYF
>NA|TRBJ2-3|NA|TRBV9
TGTGCCAGCAGCGTGGAGTGGAGGACAGATACGCAGTATTTT
CASSVEWRTDTQYF
>NA|TRBJ1-2|TRBD1|TRBV4-2
TGTGCCAGCAGCCCCCGGGACAGCTCCTATGGCTACACCTTC
CASSPRDSSYGYTF
>NA|TRBJ2-7|TRBD2|TRBV11-3
TGTGCCAGCAGCCGAAGCGGGGCCTACGAGCAGTACTTC
CASSRSGAYEQYF
>NA|TRBJ2-7|TRBD2|TRBV18
TGTGCCAGCTCACCGCCGGGACTAGCGGGGAGCTCCTACGAGCAGTACTTC
CASSPPGLAGSSYEQYF
>NA|TRBJ1-1|NA|TRBV5-1
TGCGCCAGCAGCCTTAACAGAGAGGCTTTCTTT
CASSLNREAFF